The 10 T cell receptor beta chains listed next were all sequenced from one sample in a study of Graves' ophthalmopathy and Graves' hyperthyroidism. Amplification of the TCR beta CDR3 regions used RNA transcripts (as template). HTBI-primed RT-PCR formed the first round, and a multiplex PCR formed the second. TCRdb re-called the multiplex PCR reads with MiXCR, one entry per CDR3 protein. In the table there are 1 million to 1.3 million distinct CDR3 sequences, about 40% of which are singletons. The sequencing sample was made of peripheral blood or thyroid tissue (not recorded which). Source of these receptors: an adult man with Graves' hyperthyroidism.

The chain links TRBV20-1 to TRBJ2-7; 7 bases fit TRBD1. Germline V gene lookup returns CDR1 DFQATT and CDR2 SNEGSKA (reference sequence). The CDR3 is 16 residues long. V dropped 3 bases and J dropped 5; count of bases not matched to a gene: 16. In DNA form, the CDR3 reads TGCAGTGCTAGGAGGGGTAAGACAGGGAATCGTCACGAGCAGTACTTC. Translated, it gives CSARRGKTGNRHEQYF.

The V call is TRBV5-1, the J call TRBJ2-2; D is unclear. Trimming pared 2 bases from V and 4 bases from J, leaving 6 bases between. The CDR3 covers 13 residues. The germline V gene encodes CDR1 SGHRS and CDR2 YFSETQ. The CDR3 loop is CASSFQFTGELFF. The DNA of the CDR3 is TGCGCCAGCAGCTTCCAGTTCACCGGGGAGCTGTTTTTT.

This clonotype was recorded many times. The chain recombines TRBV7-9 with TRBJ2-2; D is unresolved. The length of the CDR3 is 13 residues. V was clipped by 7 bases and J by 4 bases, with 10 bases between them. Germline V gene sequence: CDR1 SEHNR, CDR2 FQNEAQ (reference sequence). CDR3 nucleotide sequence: TGTGCCAGCATACACCCAGTCACCGGGGAGCTGTTTTTT. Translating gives CASIHPVTGELFF.

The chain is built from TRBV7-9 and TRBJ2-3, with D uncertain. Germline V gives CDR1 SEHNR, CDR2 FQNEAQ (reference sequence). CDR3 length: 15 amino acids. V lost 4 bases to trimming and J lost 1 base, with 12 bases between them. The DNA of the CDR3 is TGTGCCAGCAGCTCAAGCAGTGCGGGCACAGATACGCAGTATTTT. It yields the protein CASSSSSAGTDTQYF.

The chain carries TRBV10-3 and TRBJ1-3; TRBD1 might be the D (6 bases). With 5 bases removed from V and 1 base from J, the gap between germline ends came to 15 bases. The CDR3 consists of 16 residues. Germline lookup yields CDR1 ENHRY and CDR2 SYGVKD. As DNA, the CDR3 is TGTGCCATCAGTCCAGGGGCCAAATCTTCTGGAAACACCATATATTTT. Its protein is CAISPGAKSSGNTIYF.

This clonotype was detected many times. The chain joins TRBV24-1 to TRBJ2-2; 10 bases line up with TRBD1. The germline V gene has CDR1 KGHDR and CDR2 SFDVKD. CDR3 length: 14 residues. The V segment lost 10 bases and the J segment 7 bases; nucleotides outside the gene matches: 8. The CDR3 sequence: CATERRDRGGELFF. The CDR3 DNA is TGTGCCACAGAACGCAGGGACAGGGGCGGGGAGCTGTTTTTT.

CDR3 nucleotides: TGTGCCAGCAGCCAAGTTCCAGCGGGAGGCCGCTCCTACGAGCAGTACTTC. Translated: CASSQVPAGGRSYEQYF. The V and J genes are TRBV9 and TRBJ2-7; 9 bases match TRBD2. The CDR3 is made up of 17 amino acids. V gave up 4 bases and J gave up 0 bases; unmatched junction bases: 11. Germline V lookup: CDR1 SGDLS, CDR2 YYNGEE. Combining the CDR3 with reference TRBV9 and TRBJ2-7 gives the whole variable domain DSGVTQTPKHLITATGQRVTLRCSPRSGDLSVYWYQQSLDQGLQFLIQYYNGEERAKGNILERFSAQQFPDLHSELNLSSLELGDSALYFCASSQVPAGGRSYEQYFGPGTRLTVT.

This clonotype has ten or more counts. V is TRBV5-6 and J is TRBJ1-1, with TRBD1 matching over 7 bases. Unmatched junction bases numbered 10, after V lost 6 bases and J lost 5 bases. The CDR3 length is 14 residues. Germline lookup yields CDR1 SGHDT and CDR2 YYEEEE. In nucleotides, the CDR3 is TGTGCCAGCACCAAAGACAGGGTCGGGACTGAAGCTTTCTTT. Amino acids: CASTKDRVGTEAFF.

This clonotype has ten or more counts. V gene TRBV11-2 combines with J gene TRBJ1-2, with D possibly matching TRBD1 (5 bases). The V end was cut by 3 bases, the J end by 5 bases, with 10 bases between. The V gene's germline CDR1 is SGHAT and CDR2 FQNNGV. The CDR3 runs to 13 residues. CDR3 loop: CASSLGLTYGYTF. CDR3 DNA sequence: TGTGCCAGCAGCTTGGGACTCACGTATGGCTACACCTTC.

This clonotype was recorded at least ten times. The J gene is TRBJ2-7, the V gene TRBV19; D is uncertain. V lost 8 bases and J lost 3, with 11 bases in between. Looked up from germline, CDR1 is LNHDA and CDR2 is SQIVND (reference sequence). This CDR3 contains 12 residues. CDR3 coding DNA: TGTGCCAGTGCCTCGGTGGGCTACGAGCAGTACTTC. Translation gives CASASVGYEQYF.